This TCR beta chain comes out of a study of radiotherapy plus CTLA-4 blockade in lung cancer. General study results and limits: Reported findings show early blood T cell clone dynamics, with interferon-beta, best predicted response.

This clone was detected once. Its antigen is as yet unknown. TCRdb keeps only in-frame clones here, not all; method: immunoSEQ multiplex PCR. The repertoire includes approximately 76,000 clones, about 78% of them detected once, and 3.5% to 4.5% sits in the top ten. The CDR3 is made up of 15 amino acids. Per germline, CDR1 SGHRS and CDR2 YFSETQ. The V and J ends lost 0 bases and 4 bases, in that order; junction bases with no gene match: 5. The TCR comes from a human donor with non-small cell lung cancer who had a partial response to radiotherapy plus ipilimumab. Some clones in this sample may be carry-over from other donors' samples. The source material was peripheral blood, sampled from a patient treated with radiotherapy plus ipilimumab. The chain carries TRBV5-1 and TRBJ2-7; TRBD2 matches at 9 bases. The CDR3 spells CASSLESSGNYEQYF. The DNA for the CDR3 is TGCGCCAGCAGCTTGGAGTCTAGCGGGAATTACGAGCAGTACTTC.